This TCR beta chain was sequenced in a study of OX40 agonist ivuxolimab in advanced cancers. Turning to the study itself: Subjects had a mean age of about 65 years, with a range of roughly 20 to 79; less than 90% were male. About 42% of patients had received prior checkpoint inhibitor therapy.

Libraries were prepared by immunoSEQ multiplex PCR; TCRdb keeps only in-frame clonotypes and omits some of them. The data contain approximately 70,000 clones, 85% to 90% of them singletons. The CDR3 loop spans 15 amino acids. Germline lookup yields CDR1 SSHAT and CDR2 FNYEAQ (reference sequence). On this clone itself: At one end, the junction sequence differs from germline, possibly due to a read error.

The rearrangement joins TRBV7-7 to TRBJ2-5; weak D call: TRBD1 (6 bases). The sequencing here drew on CD4+ or CD8+ T cells sorted from blood, taken in a trial of the OX40 agonist ivuxolimab. The receptor comes from an adult with an advanced solid tumor such as melanoma, head and neck, liver or kidney cancer. This CDR3 is CASSPRWGRQETQYF. Written as DNA, the CDR3 is TGTGCTAGCAGCCCCCGTTGGGGGCGCCAAGAGACCCAGTACTTC.